The clone carrying this T cell receptor beta chain ranks as medium-sized in terms of frequency. Its antigen is as yet unknown. Multiplex touch-down PCR amplified TRB using TRB-A and TRB-B pools in one tube. One entry per CDR3 protein, without DNA, is what TCRdb gives after re-calling the multiplex PCR reads. The sample table sets out thousands of distinct CDR3 sequences. The data were obtained in a study of T cell clusters in autoimmune cytopenias. At the level of the study: The median distinct TRB clonotype count was roughly 2,400 per sample, from a median roughly 51,000 reads. Study-wide points: Healthy donors had roughly 3.3-fold more exclusive TRB clusters than active autoimmune hepatitis patients.

Germline assignment: CDR1 LNHDA and CDR2 SQIVND (reference sequence). The CDR3 is 14 amino acids. Approximately 40,000 genome equivalents of blood DNA were amplified for TRB. This sequence originates from a human donor with an autoimmune cytopenia or autoimmune hepatitis (not recorded which). V gene TRBV19 combines with J gene TRBJ1-2. The sequenced sample was peripheral blood. The CDR3: CASSPEVSFYGYTF.